The 9 T cell receptor beta chains listed next were all sequenced from one sample in a study of T cells after yellow fever vaccination. One entry per CDR3 protein results from TCRdb running MiXCR on the 5' RACE reads. This table has 350,000 to 450,000 distinct CDR3 sequences, 18% appearing once. The material sequenced was PBMCs, taken before the yellow fever booster vaccination. These receptor sequences come from a man younger than 30 who received the YFV17D yellow fever vaccine.

The chain uses TRBV7-6 and TRBJ1-5; TRBD1 matches 8 bases. V dropped 1 base and J dropped 3; count of bases not matched to a gene: 2. The CDR3 loop spans 15 amino acids. Germline V CDR1 and CDR2: SGHVS, FNYEAQ. The CDR3 region is CASSLGTGNNQPQHF. For the CDR3, the DNA is TGTGCCAGCAGCTTAGGGACAGGGAACAATCAGCCCCAGCATTTT.

The chain recombines TRBV7-2 with TRBJ1-2; TRBD1 agrees at 8 bases. The CDR3 covers 14 residues. The germline CDR1 and CDR2 sequences are SGHTA and FQGNSA. V lost 5 bases and J lost 6; bases outside the gene matches: 8. The CDR3 DNA follows: TGTGCCAGCAGCGCAGGGGGCCGTTTTAATGGCTACACCTTC. The encoded protein is CASSAGGRFNGYTF.

This chain uses TRBV10-3 with TRBJ1-4; D remains ambiguous. Deletions cut 0 bases from V and 8 bases from J, with 10 bases between. CDR1 and CDR2 (germline): ENHRY, SYGVKD. CDR3 length: 14 amino acids. The CDR3 DNA follows: TGTGCCATCAGTGAGTCCCAGGTTCGAGAAAAACTGTTTTTT. This codes for CAISESQVREKLFF.

This clonotype was observed a handful of times. The rearrangement joins TRBV4-1 to TRBJ1-1; 10 bases map to TRBD1. This CDR3 has 15 amino acids. With 4 bases clipped from V and 0 bases from J, the junction kept 2 bases outside the gene matches. The V gene's germline CDR1 is MGHRA and CDR2 YSYEKL. CDR3 residues: CASSRGQGLNTEAFF. The CDR3 region has the DNA TGCGCCAGCAGCCGGGGACAGGGGTTGAACACTGAAGCTTTCTTT.

The genes are TRBV2 and TRBJ1-1; D remains ambiguous. Germline V CDR1 and CDR2: SNHLY, FYNNEI. This CDR3 has 14 residues. The V gene lost 7 bases and the J gene lost 0 bases, with 12 bases spanning the gap. CDR3 coding DNA: TGTGCCAGCAATAGGGAAGCGATGAACACTGAAGCTTTCTTT. It yields the protein CASNREAMNTEAFF.

The genes are TRBV3-1 and TRBJ1-1; D is undetermined. In germline, CDR1 is LGHDT, CDR2 YNNKEL (reference sequence). V was trimmed by 0 bases and J by 10 bases, leaving 15 bases between them. The CDR3 is made up of 14 amino acids. The CDR3 sequence: CASSQDSLYGGAFF. CDR3 nucleotides: TGTGCCAGCAGCCAAGATTCCCTGTATGGAGGAGCTTTCTTT.

V and J are TRBV20-1 and TRBJ2-2; 10 bases are shared with TRBD1. Trimming removed 6 bases from V and 5 bases from J; junction bases left unmatched: 9. The CDR3 length is 15 residues. Germline V gene sequence: CDR1 DFQATT, CDR2 SNEGSKA (reference sequence). The CDR3 DNA is TGCAGTGCCCCTGGACAGGGGGAGTTTACCGGGGAGCTGTTTTTT. As protein: CSAPGQGEFTGELFF.

The chain recombines TRBV7-9 with TRBJ2-3; 14 nucleotides line up with TRBD2. After removal of 4 bases from V and 10 bases from J, the junction contained 13 bases not matched to a gene. The germline CDR1 and CDR2 sequences are SEHNR and FQNEAQ (reference sequence). The CDR3 totals 17 residues. The CDR3 region is CASSSRTSGGPYLAQYF. The CDR3 DNA reads TGTGCCAGCAGCTCCCGGACTAGCGGGGGGCCGTACCTTGCGCAGTATTTT.

This clonotype has more than one count but fewer than ten. The rearrangement uses TRBV6-6 and TRBJ1-3, with D possibly matching TRBD1 (5 bases). CDR1 is MNHNY, CDR2 SVGAGI, per germline (reference sequence). V lost 2 bases, J lost 5 bases, and 13 bases lay in between. The CDR3 length is 15 residues. The CDR3 DNA follows: TGTGCCAGCAGTTACGGGGGGAATAGCAGAAACACCATATATTTT. It encodes CASSYGGNSRNTIYF.